This T cell receptor (beta chain) comes out of a study of lymphopenia after photon versus proton radiotherapy. Study observations and caveats: Proton therapy kept repertoires fairly stable, unlike photons, which gained effector/memory cells.

Remarks on this clone: Its target is unknown.

Produced via immunoSEQ multiplex PCR; TCRdb's table is partial and in-frame only. The sample lists 3,000 to 4,000 clones; less than 80% were seen once. V shed 5 bases and J shed 3 bases, with 8 bases lying between them. CDR3 length: 12 residues. CDR1 SEHNR and CDR2 FQNEAQ come from the germline V gene (reference sequence). This specimen was peripheral blood, taken from a patient treated with proton-based radiotherapy. The rearrangement uses TRBV7-9 and TRBJ2-7; D call uncertain. This receptor was taken from a man older than 75 with esophageal cancer. The CDR3 sequence: CASSIISYEQYF. The CDR3 coding sequence is TGTGCCAGCAGCATTATAAGCTACGAGCAGTACTTC.